Below are 17 T cell receptor beta chains sequenced from a single sample in a study of OX40 agonist ivuxolimab in advanced cancers. Library construction relied on the immunoSEQ multiplex PCR assay. TCRdb limited this immuneACCESS table to in-frame rearrangements with V and J called. A share of clones is missing; checked studies link under half to unresolved V genes, and the rest is unexplained. The sample table holds around 95,000 clones, of which around 92% were seen once. The ten largest clones add up to about 0.27% of the sample. The sequences come from CD4+ or CD8+ T cells sorted from blood, collected in a trial of the OX40 agonist ivuxolimab. These TCRs come from an adult with an advanced solid tumor such as melanoma, head and neck, liver or kidney cancer.

V gene TRBV28 combines with J gene TRBJ2-1; weak D call: TRBD1 (7 bases). Trimming left V 1 base short and J 6 bases short, with 16 bases between. Germline CDR1 MDHEN, CDR2 SYDVKM. CDR3 length: 16 amino acids. CDR3 DNA sequence: TGTGCCAGCAGTTTATTTGGGCAGGGGGGTGGCAATGAGCAGTTCTTC. Translated, it gives CASSLFGQGGGNEQFF.

The chain has TRBV10-3 and TRBJ1-5, with a weak D call TRBD1 (5 bases). V was trimmed by 8 bases and J by 7 bases, leaving 15 bases between them. Germline V gives CDR1 ENHRY, CDR2 SYGVKD. The CDR3 is 13 amino acids. CDR3 bases: TGTGCCATCTCTGTCACAGAGGGGCAGCCCCAGCATTTT. Its translation: CAISVTEGQPQHF.

The chain is built from TRBV6-6 and TRBJ2-1; D remains unclear. The CDR3 sequence is 15 residues long. Trimming stripped 4 bases from V and 0 bases from J, with 10 bases between. CDR1 is MNHNY, CDR2 SVGAGI, per germline (reference sequence). The CDR3 DNA follows: TGTGCCAGCAGTTCCTTCCAAACCTCCTACAATGAGCAGTTCTTC. Translating gives CASSSFQTSYNEQFF.

The chain is built from TRBV28 and TRBJ2-1; possible D gene TRBD2, 5 bases. Per the germline V gene, CDR1 is MDHEN and CDR2 is SYDVKM. Trimming pared 5 bases from V and 6 bases from J, leaving 17 bases between. This CDR3 spans 15 amino acids. CDR3 sequence reads: CASSIPLVGVNEQFF. CDR3 nucleotide sequence: TGTGCCAGCAGTATCCCTCTGGTCGGGGTCAATGAGCAGTTCTTC.

The chain employs TRBV19 and TRBJ2-3, with unresolved D. CDR3 length: 15 amino acids. The germline V gene has CDR1 LNHDA and CDR2 SQIVND (reference sequence). V lost 4 bases and J lost 5, with 16 bases in between. Here the CDR3 reads CASSKPAGQVDTQYF. In DNA form, the CDR3 reads TGTGCCAGTAGTAAACCGGCAGGTCAGGTAGATACGCAGTATTTT.

V is TRBV27 and J is TRBJ1-2, with D unresolved. With 3 bases removed from V and 8 bases from J, the gap between germline ends came to 19 bases. Per germline, CDR1 MNHEY and CDR2 SMNVEV (reference sequence). The CDR3 spans 15 residues. The CDR3 loop reads CASSLSRDAPGGYTF. The CDR3 DNA reads TGTGCCAGCAGTTTGTCGAGGGATGCCCCTGGAGGCTACACCTTC.

This chain uses TRBV6-6 with TRBJ2-7; D unclear. V lost 8 bases and J lost 6, with 14 bases in between. This CDR3 spans 12 amino acids. Germline V lookup: CDR1 MNHNY, CDR2 SVGAGI (reference sequence). The CDR3 reads CASRLLEGEQYF. CDR3 bases: TGTGCCAGCCGCCTTTTGGAAGGCGAGCAGTACTTC.

The chain links TRBV6-1 to TRBJ2-2, with 8 bases that match TRBD2. V trimming: 1 base; J trimming: 5 bases; junction bases outside the gene matches: 9. The CDR3 consists of 17 residues. CDR1 MNHNS and CDR2 SASEGT come from the germline V gene. The CDR3 DNA sequence: TGTGCCAGCAGTGAAGGGAGTAGCGGGGATGGGACCGGGGAGCTGTTTTTT. This translates into CASSEGSSGDGTGELFF.

This rearrangement joins TRBV30 to TRBJ2-1; either TRBD1 or TRBD2 may fit D (6 bases each). Germline-derived CDR1 and CDR2 are GTSNPN and SVGIG (reference sequence). The CDR3 is made up of 13 amino acids. The V end lost 8 bases, the J end lost 5 bases, and 16 bases lay between the germline ends. The CDR3 loop is CARYSGADNEQFF. The CDR3 DNA reads TGTGCCCGATACTCGGGGGCGGACAATGAGCAGTTCTTC.

The gene calls are TRBV19 and TRBJ2-1, with a possible D match to TRBD2 (7 bases). This CDR3 comprises 15 residues. Trimming removed 6 bases from V and 3 bases from J, with 15 bases in between. In germline, CDR1 is LNHDA, CDR2 SQIVND (reference sequence). The CDR3 coding sequence is TGTGCCAGTAGACCAGGGGCGGGGGTCTACAATGAGCAGTTCTTC. This codes for CASRPGAGVYNEQFF.

This clone was picked up one time. The chain uses TRBV7-9 and TRBJ2-3, with D uncertain. Germline V gene data show CDR1 as SEHNR and CDR2 as FQNEAQ (reference sequence). The V and J ends lost 6 bases and 6 bases respectively, with 16 bases between them. This CDR3 is built from 14 residues. CDR3 nucleotides: TGTGCCAGCAGACTGGGTGCAAACGCGGATACGCAGTATTTT. It codes for CASRLGANADTQYF.

The rearrangement joins TRBV6-5 to TRBJ1-5; D is uncertain. The CDR3 loop spans 16 amino acids. Germline V gives CDR1 MNHEY, CDR2 SVGAGI. The V and J ends lost 4 bases and 0 bases respectively, with 13 bases between them. CDR3 amino acids: CASSSSGRYSNQPQHF. The DNA for the CDR3 is TGTGCCAGCAGTTCCTCGGGGAGATATAGCAATCAGCCCCAGCATTTT.

This chain joins TRBV7-2 and TRBJ2-6; D gene unclear. Germline-derived CDR1 and CDR2 are SGHTA and FQGNSA. This CDR3 region has 15 residues. V was clipped by 1 base and J by 3 bases, with 7 bases between them. This CDR3 is CASSLGPVGANVLTF. In nucleotides, the CDR3 is TGTGCCAGCAGCTTAGGCCCGGTTGGGGCCAACGTCCTGACTTTC.

V is TRBV4-1 and J is TRBJ1-5; 7 positions match TRBD1. V trimming: 3 bases; J trimming: 8 bases; junction bases outside the gene matches: 4. The CDR3 spans 13 residues. Germline V lookup: CDR1 MGHRA, CDR2 YSYEKL. CDR3 residues: CASSQFRGEPQHF. In DNA, the CDR3 is TGCGCCAGCAGCCAGTTCAGGGGGGAGCCCCAGCATTTT.

The chain combines TRBV29-1 with TRBJ2-1, with D tentatively TRBD2 (5 bases). CDR3 length: 15 residues. CDR1 SQVTM and CDR2 ANQGSEA come from the germline V gene. V shed 4 bases and J shed 0 bases, with 13 bases lying between them. This CDR3 is CSVAAWLASYNEQFF. DNA of the CDR3: TGCAGCGTTGCGGCTTGGCTAGCCTCCTACAATGAGCAGTTCTTC.

CDR3 DNA: TGTGCCAGCAGTCAGAAGGGAATCCCTAACTATGGCTACACCTTC. Its translation is CASSQKGIPNYGYTF. The V and J genes are TRBV6-5 and TRBJ1-2; no firm D call. The CDR3 length is 15 residues. Germline assignment: CDR1 MNHEY and CDR2 SVGAGI. V was shortened by 5 bases and J by 0 bases, with 13 bases between the two germline ends.

J is TRBJ2-2 and V is TRBV19, with 13 positions matching TRBD2. The CDR3 extends over 15 amino acids. J was trimmed by 1 base and V by 9 bases; bases with no gene match: 2. CDR1 LNHDA and CDR2 SQIVND come from the germline V gene (reference sequence). CDR3 in amino acids: CASRLAGGNTGELFF. CDR3 nucleotides: TGTGCCAGCCGACTAGCGGGGGGGAACACCGGGGAGCTGTTTTTT.